This T cell receptor (beta chain) stems from a study of cytomegalovirus exposure and HLA in healthy donors (dated by TCRdb to 2016 to 2017). Turning to the overall study: An earlier analysis of under 600 of the donors reported about 250 Gb of sequence data and 120 million or so unique TCR beta sequences from roughly 180 million T cells. Donor age, sex, ethnicity and CMV serostatus were compiled together with the repertoire data. To study patterns of TCR occurrence, a later analysis re-analyzed previously published TCR beta repertoires from several hundred donors and added high-resolution HLA genotyping. Every discovery cohort repertoire had been produced on one sequencing platform. Rather than using new phenotypic data, the later analysis identified candidate immune exposures from TCR beta sequences and from how often those sequences occurred across donors. Of the roughly 400 genotyped donors, 65% to 90% were placed in the genetic ancestry cluster associated with self-reported Caucasian donors. The number of donors typed differed by locus, with about 620-630 for A, B, C, DRB1 and DQB1, around 520 for DQA1, 600 to 610 for DPA1, and over 400 for DPB1. High-throughput TCR immunosequencing, statistical association of individual TCRs with disease status, and machine learning were combined to predict cytomegalovirus infection status. Genome-wide SNP genotypes for about 65% of the 666 donors were used in a later genetic analysis, which treated that subset as a discovery cohort. About 300 gigabases of sequencing data and 78 million or so unique TCR sequences were included in an early release covering 500 to 750 HLA-typed donors. Along with the roughly 700-subject first cohort, a separate validation cohort of more than 90 different subjects was used. An earlier analysis of 587 of the donors used high-throughput TCR beta sequencing to judge whether each TCR beta V gene segment behaved as functional or pseudogenic. Among roughly 400 genotyped donors of the cohort, an average of approximately 250,000 unique TCR beta nucleotide sequences were sequenced per donor, around 20% of them non-productive. The study used immunosequencing to profile the T cell repertoires of more than 650 subjects and linked those repertoires to cytomegalovirus serostatus. Five DR-DQ haplotypes were handled as single units for association and clustering because linkage in the cohort was strong. Both class I and class II loci were covered by HLA typing, at four-digit resolution. The study aimed to test whether signatures of past pathogen exposure could be identified by cataloging public T cell receptors. Study-wide findings and limitations: Compared with equally common non-associated chains, HLA-associated TCR beta chains in a later analysis were more clonally expanded and had lower generation probabilities. In a later genetic analysis, a missense DCLRE1C variant was associated with V-gene and J-gene trimming of TCR beta chains, and the association was replicated in an independent cohort. A later analysis found that TCR association rates varied across HLA loci, with DRB1 alleles showing the most associated TCRs and HLA-C alleles the fewest. Because HLA typing was missing for some donors at each locus, association tests included only the typed subset. It was suggested by the authors that the approach could potentially be generalized to other disease states and immunological phenotypes. Three of the identified cytomegalovirus-associated TCR beta chains were confirmed in vitro to be specific for cytomegalovirus antigens. Strong co-occurrence of HLA alleles, especially DR and DQ, made assigning TCR associations to individual alleles difficult. A later analysis found that most CMV-associated TCR beta chains appeared HLA-restricted, with HLA associations seemingly driven largely by CMV exposure. Because counts were too low, roughly 18 rarely observed V segments, including chromosome 9 orphons, were left out of the earlier analysis of a few hundred of the donors. In an earlier analysis of several hundred of the donors, most TCR beta V segments were observed in productive rearrangements about 90% or about 30% of the time, broadly matching IMGT annotations. The classifier was reported to diagnose cytomegalovirus status with high specificity and sensitivity in both the original cohort and the validation cohort. Because the 87-base-pair reads could not distinguish some IMGT-functional V segments, including TRBV6-2 and TRBV6-3, those segments were excluded. The only immune exposure information available for the cohort was CMV serostatus. In a later analysis, some 18,000 TCR beta sequences were associated with specific HLA alleles at a false discovery rate of 0.05. In a later analysis, several top co-occurrence clusters were reported to appear linked to parvovirus B19, influenza, CMV and Epstein-Barr virus. The presence/absence analyses assumed that sequencing depth was roughly uniform across donors, and that assumption may not be true. A total of fewer than 200 TCR beta chains were listed by the study as associated with cytomegalovirus. A group of highly shared sequence variants was considered likely to be a technical artifact of the sequencing pipeline. This cohort had only TCR beta chains sequenced, and the lack of alpha or paired-chain data limited which features could be detected. A further reported finding was that TCR beta sequences accurately predicted the HLA-A and HLA-B alleles for most subjects in the first cohort. While some public TCRs were present in many individuals, most TCR sequences turned up only very rarely across donors. Linkage disequilibrium might explain the correlated functional status among segregating V segments, but an unknown experimental factor could not be ruled out. Compared with the approximately 670-donor mean, donors in an Asian-associated ancestry cluster had fewer N-insertions in productive TCRs, according to a later genetic analysis.

Library method: the immunoSEQ multiplex PCR assay. A mixture of 60 forward primers for TCR Vbeta segments and 13 reverse primers for TCR Jbeta segments was used in the multiplex PCR. Amplification of the CDR3 region of rearranged TCR beta genes was performed with a multiplex PCR assay on genomic DNA. Amplified TCR beta libraries were sequenced as 87-base-pair reads on the Illumina HiSeq System. In the authors' own workflow: A later analysis tallied 75 million to 95 million unique TCR beta chains across the 660 or so repertoires, and about 12 million of those chains were shared by two or more donors. To remove PCR and sequencing errors, raw reads were error-corrected and collapsed into unique sequences using a nearest-neighbor algorithm that merged closely related sequences. CDR3 sequences were aligned to IMGT reference sequences to assign V, D and J gene segments. For a sequence to be retained, a match of at least six nucleotides to both a V gene segment and a J gene segment was required. Rearrangements were called productive when the CDR3 lacked stop codons and stayed in frame with V and J; all others were non-productive. Following IMGT convention, CDR3 was defined as the stretch from the second conserved V-encoded cysteine to the conserved J-encoded phenylalanine. The earlier analysis of about 500 of the donors excluded sequences that lacked an unambiguous match to a single V gene segment. In an earlier analysis of several hundred of the donors, V segments were called functional above 56.7% productive rearrangements and were called segregating when the between-donor standard deviation exceeded 5%. A statistical classification framework was developed to diagnose cytomegalovirus status using the catalog of TCR beta chain sequences. In a later analysis, TCR nucleotide sequences were compared against IMGT/GENE-DB human TR gene sequences so that V and J genes could be assigned. In a later analysis, CDR3 sequences and most-parsimonious VDJ recombination scenarios were assigned using the TCRdist pipeline. In a later analysis, each TCR beta chain was defined by its CDR3 amino acid sequence together with its V-gene family, and reads without a unique V-gene family were excluded. In a later analysis, 500 to 650 highly shared, low-generation-probability nucleotide sequences were removed to address suspected cross-contamination and a sequencing artifact. A later analysis calculated a clonal expansion index for each public chain from normalized within-repertoire ranks of inferred template counts. In a later analysis, generation probabilities were computed using a VDJ recombination model fitted to out-of-frame rearrangements, and the results were checked against IGoR. Hypergeometric tests were used in a later analysis to score TCR-TCR, TCR-HLA and TCR-CMV co-occurrence, with a repertoire-size bias correction applied to the TCR pairs. False discovery rates were estimated in a later analysis by permuting HLA or CMV assignments 20 times. A later analysis grouped co-occurring TCRs with DBSCAN, adding TCRdist sequence similarity when clustering within HLA-allele-positive subsets. Co-occurrence clustering excluded repertoires with fewer than 30,000 or more than 120,000 public chains, plus five with anomalous nucleotide sharing. TCRdb retrieved this table from immuneACCESS and kept in-frame rearrangements only. Not all clones are present; in checked studies, unresolved V genes account for under half, and no reason is known for the remainder. Clonal size and the V and J genes are those of that table, whereas D and trimming came from the DNA. This sample is represented by about 180,000 clones; just under 80% of them were singletons. The ten largest clones represent about 13% of the sample.

Spanning cysteine to phenylalanine, the CDR3 consists of 12 amino acids. Here the CDR3 DNA is all that survives: 36 bases in frame from base 1. CDR1 and CDR2, looked up from the germline V gene, are MDHEN and SYDVKM. V is pared back by 3 bases and J by 3 bases, with 6 bases lying between the germline termini. The cohort consisted of 600 or so healthy bone marrow donors. At the time of sampling, every cohort member was nominally healthy, though immune exposures that went unrecorded were likely present. The donor tested CMV seropositive and was one of the 289 seropositive cohort members. Every donor gave a peripheral blood sample, and the peripheral blood mononuclear cells from that sample were used for TCR beta sequencing. The Qiagen DNeasy Blood Extraction Kit was used to extract genomic DNA from the blood cell samples. Worth noting for this clone: It lacks a known antigen. Within one base of it there is no much larger clone, and no base qualities were kept.

The material sequenced was PBMCs. The chain is assembled from TRBV28 and TRBJ2-7; no D gene call is confident. The sequence was collected from a woman aged 50 to 60 in good health and CMV-seropositive. The CDR3 corresponds to CASSFNIYEQYF. The nucleotide sequence reads as follows: TGTGCCAGCAGTTTTAATATCTACGAGCAGTACTTC.